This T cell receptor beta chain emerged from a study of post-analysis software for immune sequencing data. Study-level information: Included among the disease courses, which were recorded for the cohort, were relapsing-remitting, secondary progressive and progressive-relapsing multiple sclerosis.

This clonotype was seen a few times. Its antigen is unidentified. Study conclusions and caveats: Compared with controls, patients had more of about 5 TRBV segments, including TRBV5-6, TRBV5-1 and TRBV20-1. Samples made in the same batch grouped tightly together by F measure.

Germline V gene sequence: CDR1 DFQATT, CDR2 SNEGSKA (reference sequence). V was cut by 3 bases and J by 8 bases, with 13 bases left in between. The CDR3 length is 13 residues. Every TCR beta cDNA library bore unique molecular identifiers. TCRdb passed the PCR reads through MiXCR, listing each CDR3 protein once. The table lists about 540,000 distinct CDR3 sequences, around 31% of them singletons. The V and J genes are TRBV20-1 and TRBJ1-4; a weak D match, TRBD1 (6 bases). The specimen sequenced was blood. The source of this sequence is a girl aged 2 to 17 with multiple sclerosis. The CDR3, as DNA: TGCAGTGCTAGTTCTACAGGGCGCGAAAAACTGTTTTTT. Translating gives CSASSTGREKLFF.